The source of this T cell receptor (beta chain) is a study of cytomegalovirus exposure and HLA in healthy donors. The PCR used 60 Vbeta and 13 Jbeta primers. Clones were read by immunoSEQ multiplex PCR, and TCRdb kept only the in-frame ones, dropping some. The sample carries 85,000 to 130,000 clones, approximately 80% recorded once. After removal of 4 bases from V and 6 bases from J, the junction contained 7 bases not matched to a gene. There are 15 residues in the CDR3. Germline V gene sequence: CDR1 MGHDK, CDR2 SYGVNS. What was sequenced was PBMCs. The chain couples TRBV25-1 to TRBJ2-1; 9 bases are shared with TRBD1. The sequence was collected from a man aged 50 to 59 in good health and CMV-seronegative. CDR3 DNA sequence: TGTGCCAGCAGTGGGACAGGGGTGTATAGCAATGAGCAGTTCTTC. It specifies CASSGTGVYSNEQFF.